This T cell receptor (beta chain) was recorded in a study of Ad26.COV2.S vaccination and SARS-CoV-2 variants. Study information: The vaccine Ad26.COV2.S was put into the muscle once, or twice with 56 days between. Points from the study as a whole: People given the vaccine had a wider spike-specific TCR breadth than placebo recipients did. Breadth, reportedly substantial, characterized the spike-specific CD8+ and CD4+ T cell responses after vaccination.

In regard to this clone: The antigen remains undetermined.

Germline V gene sequence: CDR1 SGHRS, CDR2 YFSETQ. V lost 0 bases to trimming and J lost 4 bases; unmatched junction nucleotides: 2. This CDR3 spans 14 amino acids. Treatment of the sample: some 20 received Ad26.COV2.S at low or high dose, single or two shots; about five received placebo; per-sample allocation not given. The study sampled participants on day 63 after the first vaccine or placebo injection. The donor was a Boston adult aged 18-55 years. Sequencing was performed with immunoSEQ multiplex PCR; in TCRdb, only in-frame clones are kept and a portion is missing. The sample consists of 250,000 or so clones, approximately 88% of them appearing once.

Material: peripheral blood, obtained in a trial of Ad26.COV2.S vaccine versus placebo. The rearrangement joins TRBV5-1 to TRBJ2-5; 8 nucleotides line up with TRBD1. The clonotype comes from a person between 18 and 59 years old who received the Ad26.COV2.S COVID-19 vaccine or a placebo. The chain's CDR3 is CASSLGTGSETQYF. The CDR3 nucleotides read TGCGCCAGCAGCTTGGGGACAGGGTCAGAGACCCAGTACTTC. The complete variable domain, with remaining parts taken from reference TRBV5-1 and TRBJ2-5, reads KAGVTQTPRYLIKTRGQQVTLSCSPISGHRSVSWYQQTPGQGLQFLFEYFSETQRNKGNFPGRFSGRQFSNSRSEMNVSTLELGDSALYLCASSLGTGSETQYFGPGTRLLVL.